This T cell receptor beta chain emerged from a study of T cell changes during pregnancy in multiple sclerosis. CDR1 is SGHNT and CDR2 is YYREEE in the germline V gene (reference sequence). Trimming cost V 4 bases and J 4 bases, with 14 bases left between them. This CDR3 contains 14 residues. The method was immunoSEQ multiplex PCR; TCRdb's version includes in-frame clones alone and lacks a portion of them. The table records about 38,000 clones, 90% to 95% of them present only once. This sequence was found in a female donor with multiple sclerosis, enrolled in a pregnancy study. The chain employs TRBV5-4 and TRBJ1-1; weak D call: TRBD1 (6 bases). The sequencing used CD8+ T cells from peripheral blood mononuclear cells, collected in the third trimester of pregnancy. The CDR3 DNA reads TGTGCCAGCAGCCCAGTAGGGGGGGGCACTGAAGCTTTCTTT. Its translation is CASSPVGGGTEAFF.